This TCR beta chain was identified in a study of Ad26.COV2.S vaccination and SARS-CoV-2 variants. As regards this clone: The antigen is undetermined.

Study findings and constraints: Participants given vaccine showed non-spike TCR breadth similar to that of placebo recipients.

Sample treatment: 15 to 20 received Ad26.COV2.S at low or high dose, single or two shots; roughly five received placebo; per-sample allocation not given. Sampling was done on day 63 after the first vaccine or placebo injection. Sequencing was performed with immunoSEQ multiplex PCR; in TCRdb, only in-frame clones are kept and a portion is missing. The top ten hold 1.7% of the sample, which has about 460,000 clones, 80% to 90% seen once. The receptor's source is a person between 18 and 65 years old who received the Ad26.COV2.S COVID-19 vaccine or a placebo. The sample here was peripheral blood, taken in a trial of Ad26.COV2.S vaccine versus placebo.

CDR3 residues: CASRRLAGLSDTQYF. The CDR3 nucleotides read TGTGCCAGCAGGAGACTAGCGGGGTTGTCAGATACGCAGTATTTT. V usage is TRBV2 and J usage is TRBJ2-3, with 11 bases aligning to TRBD2. In germline, CDR1 is SNHLY, CDR2 FYNNEI. The CDR3 covers 15 residues. Unmatched junction bases numbered 6, after V lost 6 bases and J lost 4 bases.